Shown below are 20 T cell receptor beta chains from a single sample sequenced in a study of T cells in Graves' hyperthyroidism and ophthalmopathy. TCR beta CDR3 regions were amplified from RNA. The TCR CDR3 was amplified in a first-round RT-PCR using the HTBI primer set. In TCRdb, the multiplex PCR reads were re-called with MiXCR into one record per CDR3 protein. This sample has hundreds of thousands of distinct CDR3 sequences, with approximately 15% found just once. The specimen sequenced was blood. The receptors come from a woman in her 40s with Graves' ophthalmopathy.

This clonotype occurred many times. The chain links TRBV11-1 to TRBJ2-1, with TRBD2 as a possible D gene (5 bases). From germline, CDR1 is SGHAT and CDR2 FQDESV (reference sequence). The CDR3 loop spans 15 amino acids. The ends were cut back, 4 bases at V and 0 bases at J, with 10 bases in the middle. Written as DNA, the CDR3 is TGTGCCAGCAGCTCCCGGAGGAGCTCCTACAATGAGCAGTTCTTC. As protein: CASSSRRSSYNEQFF.

This clonotype came up many times. This chain connects TRBV12-3 or TRBV12-4 to TRBJ2-2; 7 bases map to TRBD1. The length of the CDR3 is 14 residues. J was trimmed by 1 base and V by 6 bases; bases with no gene match: 2. CDR3 nucleotide sequence: TGTGCCAGCAGGACAGGGATGAACACCGGGGAGCTGTTTTTT. The encoded protein is CASRTGMNTGELFF.

This clonotype was seen repeatedly, ten times or more. V gene TRBV29-1 combines with J gene TRBJ1-3, with unresolved D. V was cut by 4 bases and J by 0 bases, with 7 bases left in between. Germline CDR1 reads SQVTM; CDR2 reads ANQGSEA. The CDR3 spans 13 residues. CDR3 in amino acids: CSVAVFSGNTIYF. DNA of the CDR3: TGCAGCGTTGCGGTCTTCTCTGGAAACACCATATATTTT.

This clonotype was seen ten or more times. The chain's CDR3 is CSARVIGKNIQYF. The CDR3 DNA reads as TGCAGTGCTAGAGTAATTGGTAAAAACATTCAGTACTTC. This chain joins TRBV20-1 and TRBJ2-4; D not certain. The CDR3 consists of 13 residues. V dropped 1 base and J dropped 4 bases, with 8 bases sitting between them. CDR1 is DFQATT and CDR2 is SNEGSKA in the germline V gene (reference sequence).

V gene TRBV28 combines with J gene TRBJ2-5; TRBD1 aligns across 9 bases. The CDR3 consists of 14 residues. Germline values: CDR1 MDHEN, CDR2 SYDVKM. Trimming took 11 bases from V and 5 from J; bases not matched to a gene: 12. In DNA, the CDR3 is TGTGCCGGCAAGGGGACAGGGCCATATGAGACCCAGTACTTC. Protein sequence: CAGKGTGPYETQYF.

Many counts were recorded for this clonotype. The chain links TRBV30 to TRBJ1-1; D is perhaps TRBD1 (6 bases). V dropped 4 bases and J dropped 8 bases, with 14 bases sitting between them. Germline CDR1 and CDR2: GTSNPN and SVGIG (reference sequence). CDR3 length equals 12 residues. The CDR3 DNA reads TGTGCCTGGACCCAGGACAGCCGCGAAGCTTTCTTT. Residues: CAWTQDSREAFF.

The chain carries TRBV12-3 or TRBV12-4 and TRBJ2-2, with TRBD1 matching over 7 bases. The V segment lost 8 bases and the J segment 6 bases; nucleotides outside the gene matches: 9. The CDR3 is 14 amino acids. The CDR3 loop reads CASATTGWSGELFF. The CDR3 nucleotides read TGTGCCAGCGCAACGACAGGGTGGTCCGGGGAGCTGTTTTTT.

This clonotype was detected ten times or more. The gene calls are TRBV28 and TRBJ2-7; the match to TRBD2 covers 7 bases. Germline assignment: CDR1 MDHEN and CDR2 SYDVKM. With 3 bases clipped from V and 4 bases from J, the junction kept 9 bases outside the gene matches. This CDR3 is built from 15 residues. CDR3 in amino acids: CASSLGGSESYEQYF. The CDR3, as DNA: TGTGCCAGCAGTTTGGGCGGGAGTGAGTCTTACGAGCAGTACTTC.

Ten or more counts support this clonotype. The chain combines TRBV9 with TRBJ2-5; D gene ambiguous. CDR1 and CDR2 (germline): SGDLS, YYNGEE. V lost 3 bases to trimming and J lost 3 bases, with 15 bases between them. The CDR3 has 15 residues. The CDR3 DNA follows: TGTGCCAGCAGCGCCTCCCCGGGTAGAAAAGAGACCCAGTACTTC. This gives the protein CASSASPGRKETQYF.

This clonotype came up many times. The chain has TRBV5-1 and TRBJ2-2; D remains ambiguous. This CDR3 is built from 16 residues. Germline CDR1 reads SGHRS; CDR2 reads YFSETQ. The V and J ends lost 5 bases and 0 bases respectively, with 14 bases between them. CDR3 loop: CASRSKESTNTGELFF. The CDR3 DNA reads TGCGCCAGCAGATCCAAAGAATCCACGAACACCGGGGAGCTGTTTTTT.

This clonotype occurred many times. The chain carries TRBV29-1 and TRBJ1-2; 7 nucleotides line up with TRBD1. The germline V gene encodes CDR1 SQVTM and CDR2 ANQGSEA. Unmatched junction bases numbered 11, after V lost 4 bases and J lost 3 bases. The CDR3 runs to 15 residues. The chain's CDR3 is CSVATLTGTHYGYTF. The CDR3 DNA reads as TGCAGCGTTGCCACTTTGACAGGGACCCACTATGGCTACACCTTC.

There are a few counts of this clonotype. V usage is TRBV5-1 and J usage is TRBJ2-2, with 8 bases that match TRBD2. Germline V gene lookup returns CDR1 SGHRS and CDR2 YFSETQ. The CDR3 runs to 15 residues. V dropped 0 bases and J dropped 7; count of bases not matched to a gene: 5. Here the CDR3 DNA reads TGCGCCAGCAGCTTGGCCCGAGCGGGAGACGGGGAGCTGTTTTTT. Its protein product is CASSLARAGDGELFF. Combining the CDR3 with reference TRBV5-1 and TRBJ2-2 gives the whole variable domain KAGVTQTPRYLIKTRGQQVTLSCSPISGHRSVSWYQQTPGQGLQFLFEYFSETQRNKGNFPGRFSGRQFSNSRSEMNVSTLELGDSALYLCASSLARAGDGELFFGEGSRLTVL.

This clonotype was recorded many times. This chain links TRBV15 with TRBJ1-1; a possible D gene is TRBD1 (5 bases). The V end lost 0 bases, the J end lost 5 bases, and 10 bases lay between the germline ends. Germline CDR1 and CDR2: LNHNV and YYDKDF (reference sequence). This CDR3 has 14 residues. The CDR3 coding sequence is TGTGCCACCAGCAGAGATGGGGGGTGGACTGAAGCTTTCTTT. It is translated as CATSRDGGWTEAFF.

This clonotype appeared many times. The rearrangement links TRBV6-5 to TRBJ2-7; 8 nucleotides align to TRBD1. Trimming took 4 bases from V and 5 from J; bases not matched to a gene: 10. The CDR3 runs 15 residues. In germline, CDR1 is MNHEY, CDR2 SVGAGI. This CDR3 reads CASSWGGQGIHEQYF. The CDR3, as DNA: TGTGCCAGCAGTTGGGGCGGACAGGGAATCCACGAGCAGTACTTC.

This clonotype was seen repeatedly, ten times or more. The rearrangement uses TRBV19 and TRBJ1-2, with TRBD1 as a possible D gene (5 bases). The CDR3 length is 13 residues. The V gene lost 4 bases and the J gene lost 6 bases, with 12 bases spanning the gap. CDR1 is LNHDA, CDR2 SQIVND, per germline (reference sequence). The DNA for the CDR3 is TGTGCCAGTAGTACGGGCAGGGAACATGGCTACACCTTC. It encodes CASSTGREHGYTF.

The chain carries TRBV4-1 and TRBJ1-1, with D uncertain. V was cut by 0 bases and J by 9 bases, with 20 bases left in between. CDR3 length: 16 residues. Germline assignment: CDR1 MGHRA and CDR2 YSYEKL. CDR3 protein: CASSQDKQAAEKKAFF. The CDR3 nucleotides are TGCGCCAGCAGCCAAGATAAACAAGCGGCGGAAAAGAAAGCTTTCTTT.

This clonotype was picked up many times. The chain couples TRBV28 to TRBJ2-7; D not certain. There are 14 residues in the CDR3. Germline V lookup: CDR1 MDHEN, CDR2 SYDVKM. Trimming took 6 bases from V and 6 from J, leaving 18 bases between them. This chain's CDR3 is CASRLATLGREQYF. The CDR3 region has the DNA TGTGCCAGCAGGTTAGCTACCCTCGGGCGCGAGCAGTACTTC.

This clonotype was seen ten or more times. The CDR3 is CASSLGVLSSYEQYF. CDR3 DNA: TGTGCCAGCAGCTTAGGGGTTTTAAGCTCCTACGAGCAGTACTTC. The rearrangement joins TRBV11-2 to TRBJ2-7; D is uncertain. V was clipped by 1 base and J by 0 bases, with 10 bases between them. This CDR3 spans 15 amino acids. From germline, CDR1 is SGHAT and CDR2 FQNNGV.

This clonotype appeared many times. The chain couples TRBV2 to TRBJ2-7, with TRBD2 matching over 11 bases. CDR3 length: 17 residues. The junction had 8 bases not matched to a gene; V was cut back by 2 bases and J by 2 bases. Germline values: CDR1 SNHLY, CDR2 FYNNEI. DNA for the CDR3: TGTGCCAGCAGTGAACCGGGACTAGCGGACTGGGCCTACGAGCAGTACTTC. Translated, it gives CASSEPGLADWAYEQYF.

This clonotype was counted ten times or more. The rearrangement joins TRBV28 to TRBJ2-7; TRBD1 or TRBD2 may be the D gene (5 bases each). The CDR3 is 13 amino acids. Looked up from germline, CDR1 is MDHEN and CDR2 is SYDVKM. V lost 5 bases and J 5 bases, leaving 13 bases between the germline ends. The CDR3: CASSHRDRDEQYF. In DNA form, the CDR3 reads TGTGCCAGCAGTCACCGGGACCGCGACGAGCAGTACTTC.